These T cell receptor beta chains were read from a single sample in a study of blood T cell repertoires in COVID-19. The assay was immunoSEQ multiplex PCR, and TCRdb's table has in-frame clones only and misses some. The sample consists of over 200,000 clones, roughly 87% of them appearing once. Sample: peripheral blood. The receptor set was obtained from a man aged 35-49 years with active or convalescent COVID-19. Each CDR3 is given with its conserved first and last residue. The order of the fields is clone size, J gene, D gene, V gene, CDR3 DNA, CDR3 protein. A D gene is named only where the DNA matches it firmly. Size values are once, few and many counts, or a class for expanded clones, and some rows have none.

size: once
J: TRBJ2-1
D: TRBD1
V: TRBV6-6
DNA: TGTGCCAGCAGTTACGATGCGACAGGGGGATACAATGAGCAGTTCTTC
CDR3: CASSYDATGGYNEQFF

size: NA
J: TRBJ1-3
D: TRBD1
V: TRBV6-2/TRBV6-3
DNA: TGTGCCAGCAGCCCTGGGGGGACAGCCTCTGGAAACACCATATATTTT
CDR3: CASSPGGTASGNTIYF

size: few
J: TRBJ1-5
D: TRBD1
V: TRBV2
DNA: TGTGCCAGCGGGACAGGGTCGGGCAATCAGCCCCAGCATTTT
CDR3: CASGTGSGNQPQHF

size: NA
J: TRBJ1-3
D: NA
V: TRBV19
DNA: TGTGCCAGTAGCCAAACCTCGACATCTTCTGGAAACACCATATATTTT
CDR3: CASSQTSTSSGNTIYF

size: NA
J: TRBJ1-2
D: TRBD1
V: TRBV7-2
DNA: TGTGCCAGCAGTCGAAGAACAGGGGGAGTTGGCTACACCTTC
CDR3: CASSRRTGGVGYTF

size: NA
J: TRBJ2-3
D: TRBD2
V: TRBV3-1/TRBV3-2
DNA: TGTGCCAGCGCGGGGCGGGAGGGTACGCCAGATACGCAGTATTTT
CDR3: CASAGREGTPDTQYF

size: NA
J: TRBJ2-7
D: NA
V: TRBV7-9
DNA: TGTGCCAGCAGCTTGGGTGACAGCCTCTACGAGCAGTACTTC
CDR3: CASSLGDSLYEQYF

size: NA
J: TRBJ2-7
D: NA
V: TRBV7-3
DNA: TGTGCCAGCAGCTTAACGCCCGCCTCCTATCGGGAGCAGTACTTC
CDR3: CASSLTPASYREQYF

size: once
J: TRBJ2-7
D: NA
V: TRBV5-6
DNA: TGTGCCAGCAGCTTGGACTACTACGAGCAGTACTTC
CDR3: CASSLDYYEQYF

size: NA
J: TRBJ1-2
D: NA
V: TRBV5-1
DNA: TGCGCCAGCAGCCCGGAGCAGGGTTATTGGGATGGCTACACCTTC
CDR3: CASSPEQGYWDGYTF

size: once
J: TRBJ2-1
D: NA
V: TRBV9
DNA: TGTGCCAGCAGCCGCGATCGACAAACGGGGAATGAGCAGTTCTTC
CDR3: CASSRDRQTGNEQFF

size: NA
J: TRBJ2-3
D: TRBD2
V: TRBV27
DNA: TGTGCCAGCAGTTTAAGGCAGGGTAGGCTAGCGGGAGTGCGAGATACGCAGTATTTT
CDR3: CASSLRQGRLAGVRDTQYF

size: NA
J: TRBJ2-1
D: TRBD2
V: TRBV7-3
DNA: TGTGCCAGCAGCCTAGCGGGGGGGCTAGGTAATGAGCAGTTCTTC
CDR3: CASSLAGGLGNEQFF

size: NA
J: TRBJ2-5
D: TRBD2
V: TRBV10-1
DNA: TGCGCCAGCAGCCCTGGGAGGGTTGGAGGGCAAGAGACCCAGTACTTC
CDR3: CASSPGRVGGQETQYF

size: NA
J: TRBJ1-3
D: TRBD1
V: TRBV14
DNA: TGTGCCAGCAGCCTCGACAGGGTACGCGGAAACACCATATATTTT
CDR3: CASSLDRVRGNTIYF

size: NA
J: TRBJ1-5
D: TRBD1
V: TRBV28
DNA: TGTGCCAGCAGTGCGACAGGGTTCAATCAGCCCCAGCATTTT
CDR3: CASSATGFNQPQHF

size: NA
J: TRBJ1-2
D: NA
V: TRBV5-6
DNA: TGTGCCAGCAGCTTGCGTCAGGGAAGCTATGGCTACACCTTC
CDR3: CASSLRQGSYGYTF

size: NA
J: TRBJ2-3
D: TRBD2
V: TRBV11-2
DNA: TGTGCCAGCAGCTTACCTTCCGGGAGTAGCGGGGGGGATACGCAGTATTTT
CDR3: CASSLPSGSSGGDTQYF

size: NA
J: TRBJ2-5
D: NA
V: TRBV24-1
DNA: TGTGCCACCAGTGATCCTCCGACTAGTTTGGAGACCCAGTACTTC
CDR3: CATSDPPTSLETQYF

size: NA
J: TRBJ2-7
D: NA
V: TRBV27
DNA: TGTGCCAGCAGTTTAATCGGCGGGACAGCCTCCTACGAGCAGTACTTC
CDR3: CASSLIGGTASYEQYF

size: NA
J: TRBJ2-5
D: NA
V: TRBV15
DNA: TGTGCCACCAGCAGAGCCCCGCCCGGGTACCAAGAGACCCAGTACTTC
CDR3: CATSRAPPGYQETQYF

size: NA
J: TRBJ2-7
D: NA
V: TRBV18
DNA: TGTGCCAGCTCACCAGGGGCCTCCTACGAGCAGTACTTC
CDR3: CASSPGASYEQYF

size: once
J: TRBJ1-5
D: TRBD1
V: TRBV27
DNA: TGTGCCAGCAGTTCGATCGGACAGGCTAATCAGCCCCAGCATTTT
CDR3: CASSSIGQANQPQHF

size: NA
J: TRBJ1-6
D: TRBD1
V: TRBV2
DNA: TGTGCCAGCAAGGGGCCAGAGGGGGCCAGGGGGCCGGATAATTCACCCCTCCACTTT
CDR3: CASKGPEGARGPDNSPLHF

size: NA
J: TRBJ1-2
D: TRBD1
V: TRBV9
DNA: TGTGCCAGCAGCGCCGGGACAGGGGCTACCCCTTATGGCTACACCTTC
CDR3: CASSAGTGATPYGYTF

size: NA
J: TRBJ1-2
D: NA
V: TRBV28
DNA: TGTGCCAGTTACCTAGGGACAATTGGCTACACCTTC
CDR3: CASYLGTIGYTF

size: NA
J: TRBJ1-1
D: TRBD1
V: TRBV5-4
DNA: TGTGCCAGCAGCTCCGCCCGACAGGGTTACACTGAAGCTTTCTTT
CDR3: CASSSARQGYTEAFF

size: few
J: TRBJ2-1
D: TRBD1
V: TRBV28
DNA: TGTGCCAGCAGTTCGGGGCTGGGCAGGGGGTTTGTGAATGAGCAGTTCTTC
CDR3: CASSSGLGRGFVNEQFF

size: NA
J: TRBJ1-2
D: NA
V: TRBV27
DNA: TGTGCCAGCAGTTTCAACGTGGGGGGAGGTATTGGCTACACCTTC
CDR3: CASSFNVGGGIGYTF

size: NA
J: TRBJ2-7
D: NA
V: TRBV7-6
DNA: TGTGCCAGCAGCCCCAGGGCCTACGAGCAGTACTTC
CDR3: CASSPRAYEQYF

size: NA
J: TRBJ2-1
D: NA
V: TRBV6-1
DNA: TGTGCCAGCAGTTCGCAGGGGGGCAATGAGCAGTTCTTC
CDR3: CASSSQGGNEQFF

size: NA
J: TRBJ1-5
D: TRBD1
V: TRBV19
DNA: TGTGCCAGTAGTATAGATCCGGGACAGAATCAGCCCCAGCATTTT
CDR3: CASSIDPGQNQPQHF

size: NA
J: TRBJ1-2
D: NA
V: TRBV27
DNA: TGTGCCAGCAGTTTAATGGGGAGGAATGGCTACACCTTC
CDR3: CASSLMGRNGYTF

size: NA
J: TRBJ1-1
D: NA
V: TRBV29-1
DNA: TGCAGCGTTGAAGAAGCAGGGGACACTGAAGCTTTCTTT
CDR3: CSVEEAGDTEAFF

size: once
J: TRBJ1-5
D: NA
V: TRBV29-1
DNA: TGCAGCGTCGTCGACTTCTATCAGCCCCAGCATTTT
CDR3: CSVVDFYQPQHF

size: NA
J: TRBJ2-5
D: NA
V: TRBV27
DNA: TGTGCCAGCAGTTTAAGCGACAGCCAAGAGACCCAGTACTTC
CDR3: CASSLSDSQETQYF

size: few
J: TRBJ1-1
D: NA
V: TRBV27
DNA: TGTGCCAGCAGCTCTAAACTTAACACTGAAGCTTTCTTT
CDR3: CASSSKLNTEAFF